A single sample is the source of the 6 T cell receptor beta chains below, sequenced in a study of high-grade serous ovarian cancer treatment subgroups. Tumor samples were taken before definitive surgery or chemotherapy. TCRdb keeps only in-frame clones here, not all; method: immunoSEQ multiplex PCR. The sample holds 4,500 to 5,000 clones, more than 60% seen once. The sequenced material came from tumor tissue. These TCRs come from a human donor with high-grade serous ovarian cancer.

The gene calls are TRBV7-2 and TRBJ2-3; tentative D call: TRBD2 (7 bases). The CDR3 extends over 18 amino acids. Germline CDR1 reads SGHTA; CDR2 reads FQGNSA. The V end lost 1 base, the J end lost 6 bases, and 23 bases lay between the germline ends. The CDR3 bases are TGTGCCAGCAGCTTAGAAGGGATTACGGCGGGGGCGATGGATACGCAGTATTTT. This encodes CASSLEGITAGAMDTQYF.

V usage is TRBV9 and J usage is TRBJ1-1; TRBD1 aligns across 9 bases. Germline lookup yields CDR1 SGDLS and CDR2 YYNGEE. J was trimmed by 5 bases and V by 0 bases; bases with no gene match: 14. The CDR3 extends over 18 amino acids. The CDR3 here is CASSVGAWVGTGSTEAFF. The CDR3 region has the DNA TGTGCCAGCAGCGTAGGAGCCTGGGTTGGGACAGGGTCTACTGAAGCTTTCTTT.

This clone has a handful of counts. J is TRBJ2-2 and V is TRBV5-1, with 7 nucleotides matching TRBD2. V lost 2 bases to trimming and J lost 3 bases; unmatched junction nucleotides: 4. This CDR3 spans 15 amino acids. Germline V lookup: CDR1 SGHRS, CDR2 YFSETQ. This CDR3 is CASSLASGYTGELFF. The CDR3, as DNA: TGCGCCAGCAGCTTAGCTAGCGGCTACACCGGGGAGCTGTTTTTT. Full variable domain (remainder filled in from reference TRBV5-1 and TRBJ2-2): KAGVTQTPRYLIKTRGQQVTLSCSPISGHRSVSWYQQTPGQGLQFLFEYFSETQRNKGNFPGRFSGRQFSNSRSEMNVSTLELGDSALYLCASSLASGYTGELFFGEGSRLTVL.

The chain links TRBV2 to TRBJ1-6, with 11 bases that match TRBD1. The germline gives CDR1 SNHLY, CDR2 FYNNEI. V shed 6 bases, J shed 2 bases, and the junction held 3 bases outside the gene matches. This CDR3 comprises 16 residues. The CDR3 coding sequence is TGTGCCAGCAGCCCGGGACAGGGGGCCTATAATTCACCCCTCCACTTT. Translation: CASSPGQGAYNSPLHF.

The CDR3 here is CASSTGTSSSGNTIYF. CDR3 in DNA: TGTGCCAGTAGTACGGGGACATCGAGCTCTGGAAACACCATATATTTT. V usage is TRBV19 and J usage is TRBJ1-3; D is possibly TRBD1 (6 bases). This CDR3 comprises 16 residues. Trimming removed 4 bases from V and 0 bases from J, with 13 bases in between. Germline loops: CDR1 LNHDA, CDR2 SQIVND (reference sequence).

This chain links TRBV6-1 with TRBJ1-1; possibly TRBD1 for D (6 bases). This CDR3 comprises 13 residues. V was trimmed by 7 bases and J by 5 bases, leaving 14 bases between them. The germline CDR1 and CDR2 sequences are MNHNS and SASEGT. CDR3 nucleotides: TGTGCCAGCAAACCACAGGGCACTACTGAAGCTTTCTTT. The encoded protein is CASKPQGTTEAFF.